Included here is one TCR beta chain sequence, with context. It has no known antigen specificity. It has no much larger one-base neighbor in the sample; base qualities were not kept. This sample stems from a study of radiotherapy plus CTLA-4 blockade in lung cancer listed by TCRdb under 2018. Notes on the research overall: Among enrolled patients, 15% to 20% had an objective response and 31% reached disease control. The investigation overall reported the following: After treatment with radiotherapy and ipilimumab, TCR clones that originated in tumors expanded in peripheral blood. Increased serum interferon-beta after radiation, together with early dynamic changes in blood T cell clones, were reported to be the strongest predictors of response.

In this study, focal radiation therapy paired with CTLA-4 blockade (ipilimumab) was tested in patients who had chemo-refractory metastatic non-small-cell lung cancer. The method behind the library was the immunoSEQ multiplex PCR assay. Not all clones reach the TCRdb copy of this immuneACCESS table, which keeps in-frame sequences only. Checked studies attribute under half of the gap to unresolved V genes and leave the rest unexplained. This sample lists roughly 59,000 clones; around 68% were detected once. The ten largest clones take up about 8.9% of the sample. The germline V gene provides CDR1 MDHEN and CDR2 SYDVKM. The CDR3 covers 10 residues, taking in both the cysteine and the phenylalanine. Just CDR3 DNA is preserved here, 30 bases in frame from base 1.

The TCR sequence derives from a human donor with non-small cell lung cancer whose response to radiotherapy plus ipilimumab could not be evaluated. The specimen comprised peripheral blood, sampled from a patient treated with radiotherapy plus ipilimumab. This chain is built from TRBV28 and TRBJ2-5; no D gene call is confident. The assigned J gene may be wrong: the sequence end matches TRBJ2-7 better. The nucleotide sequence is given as TGTGCCAGCAGCCACTACGAGCAGTACTTC. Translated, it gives CASSHYEQYF.